Each of the 21 T cell receptor beta chains below was sequenced from the same sample in a study of shared clonotypes between healthy human individuals. Repertoires were generated with immunoSEQ multiplex PCR, while TCRdb's copy carries only in-frame clones and drops some. The sample contains 2 million to 2.5 million clones, 90% to 95% of which appear only once. Sequencing used naive CD4+ T cells from PBMCs. Subset of the sample: CD45RA+ positively selected. All receptors come from a young man in good health. Some clones in this sample may be carry-over from other donors' samples.

V and J are TRBV4-3 and TRBJ2-7, with D perhaps TRBD1 or TRBD2 (5 bases each). The CDR3 extends over 15 amino acids. The V end lost 4 bases, the J end lost 1 base, and 14 bases lay between the germline ends. In germline, CDR1 is LGHNA, CDR2 YSLEER. In DNA, the CDR3 is TGCGCCAGCAGCCGAAACCGGGACGGATCCTACGAGCAGTACTTC. Translation gives CASSRNRDGSYEQYF.

CDR3 DNA: TGTGCCAGCAGCTCAGGGGTTTCCGGGGAGCTGTTTTTT. It is translated as CASSSGVSGELFF. The gene calls are TRBV2 and TRBJ2-2; possibly TRBD1 for D (6 bases). The length of the CDR3 is 13 residues. CDR1 and CDR2 from the germline V gene are SNHLY and FYNNEI. Trimming stripped 6 bases from V and 6 bases from J, with 11 bases between.

This sequence joins TRBV4-1 and TRBJ1-3; 7 bases align to TRBD1. CDR1 is MGHRA and CDR2 is YSYEKL in the germline V gene. J lost 4 bases, V lost 2 bases, and 8 bases had no gene match. CDR3 size: 16 residues. The CDR3 sequence is CASSQRTGPEGNTIYF. The CDR3, as DNA: TGCGCCAGCAGCCAACGGACAGGACCCGAGGGAAACACCATATATTTT.

The chain uses TRBV30 and TRBJ2-6, with D uncertain. This CDR3 is built from 17 residues. The ends were cut back, 1 base at V and 1 base at J, with 14 bases in the middle. CDR1 GTSNPN and CDR2 SVGIG come from the germline V gene (reference sequence). In DNA form, the CDR3 reads TGTGCCTGGAGTGCCCCTCTCGGGCTATCTGGGGCCAACGTCCTGACTTTC. Protein: CAWSAPLGLSGANVLTF.

This rearrangement joins TRBV7-8 to TRBJ1-2; possibly TRBD1 for D (6 bases). The V and J ends lost 0 bases and 1 base respectively, with 18 bases between them. Per the germline V gene, CDR1 is SGHVS and CDR2 is FQNEAQ. CDR3 length: 18 amino acids. The CDR3 DNA sequence: TGTGCCAGCAGCTTAGCCGCCGACACAGGGTATAGTAACTATGGCTACACCTTC. Translated: CASSLAADTGYSNYGYTF.

The V and J genes are TRBV6-1 and TRBJ2-5; TRBD2 matches at 7 bases. With V trimmed by 3 bases and J by 9 bases, 10 bases remained unmatched. The CDR3 length is 14 residues. Germline V gene sequence: CDR1 MNHNS, CDR2 SASEGT. The CDR3 loop is CASSDGRVLGSQYF. DNA of the CDR3: TGTGCCAGCAGTGATGGGAGGGTCTTAGGGTCCCAGTACTTC.

The chain links TRBV5-4 to TRBJ2-1, with 14 bases lining up with TRBD2. CDR3 length: 17 amino acids. V shed 3 bases and J 7 bases; nucleotides not matched to a gene: 9. From germline, CDR1 is SGHNT and CDR2 YYREEE (reference sequence). The CDR3 nucleotides are TGTGCCAGCAGCTCCGAGGGACTAGCGGGAGTGAGTAATGAGCAGTTCTTC. Encoded protein: CASSSEGLAGVSNEQFF.

The chain employs TRBV15 and TRBJ2-3; D not resolved. The CDR3 contains 15 residues. V shed 0 bases and J shed 6 bases, with 13 bases lying between them. Germline loops: CDR1 LNHNV, CDR2 YYDKDF (reference sequence). The CDR3 coding sequence is TGTGCCACCAGCAGAGATTTGGTTTTAGGGGATACGCAGTATTTT. Amino acids: CATSRDLVLGDTQYF.

The chain is built from TRBV28 and TRBJ1-6, with a tentative D call TRBD1 (5 bases). The germline CDR1 and CDR2 sequences are MDHEN and SYDVKM. V lost 7 bases and J 7 bases, leaving 11 bases between the germline ends. This CDR3 is built from 13 residues. This CDR3 is CASTTDKNSPLHF. The CDR3 DNA reads as TGTGCCAGCACCACGGACAAGAATTCACCCCTCCACTTT. The entire variable domain, with the rest obtained from reference TRBV28 and TRBJ1-6, is as follows: DVKVTQSSRYLVKRTGEKVFLECVQDMDHENMFWYRQDPGLGLRLIYFSYDVKMKEKGDIPEGYSVSREKKERFSLILESASTNQTSMYLCASTTDKNSPLHFGNGTRLTVT.

The chain uses TRBV27 and TRBJ2-7; D is possibly TRBD1 or TRBD2 (6 bases each). This CDR3 has 16 amino acids. Trimming removed 2 bases from V and 1 base from J, with 15 bases in between. Germline values: CDR1 MNHEY, CDR2 SMNVEV (reference sequence). This CDR3 reads CASSLMGGVRSYEQYF. The CDR3 DNA reads as TGTGCCAGCAGTTTAATGGGGGGCGTTCGGTCCTACGAGCAGTACTTC.

The chain links TRBV30 to TRBJ2-1; 13 positions match TRBD2. Germline V gene sequence: CDR1 GTSNPN, CDR2 SVGIG (reference sequence). This CDR3 has 15 residues. V gave up 5 bases and J gave up 10 bases; unmatched junction bases: 11. The CDR3 DNA reads TGTGCCTGGGACGGGACTAGCGGGGTATTAGGGGAGCAGTTCTTC. Translated: CAWDGTSGVLGEQFF.

This chain connects TRBV19 to TRBJ2-2, with TRBD2 identical over 12 bases. The CDR3 consists of 14 residues. V lost 4 bases and J lost 6; bases outside the gene matches: 0. Germline CDR1 LNHDA, CDR2 SQIVND (reference sequence). Here the CDR3 DNA reads TGTGCCAGTAGTACTAGCGGGAGGGCCGGGGAGCTGTTTTTT. This gives the protein CASSTSGRAGELFF.

This chain uses TRBV5-1 with TRBJ2-5, with 10 bases fitting TRBD1. This CDR3 is built from 15 residues. CDR1 is SGHRS and CDR2 is YFSETQ in the germline V gene. With 4 bases clipped from V and 2 bases from J, the junction kept 5 bases outside the gene matches. The CDR3 DNA reads as TGCGCCAGCAGCAGAGGACAGGGGGAACAAGAGACCCAGTACTTC. As protein: CASSRGQGEQETQYF.

The gene calls are TRBV4-1 and TRBJ2-7, with 9 bases matching TRBD2. V trimming: 2 bases; J trimming: 5 bases; junction bases outside the gene matches: 10. The CDR3 is 16 amino acids. CDR1 MGHRA and CDR2 YSYEKL come from the germline V gene. The CDR3 DNA sequence: TGCGCCAGCAGCCAATTTAGCGGGAGTAGTCGGGACGAGCAGTACTTC. It encodes CASSQFSGSSRDEQYF.

The gene calls are TRBV5-1 and TRBJ2-1, with D tentatively TRBD1 (5 bases). V shed 0 bases and J shed 7 bases, with 11 bases lying between them. CDR3 size: 14 residues. The germline gives CDR1 SGHRS, CDR2 YFSETQ. CDR3 coding DNA: TGCGCCAGCAGCTTGGGGGGCACTAAAAATGAGCAGTTCTTC. This gives the protein CASSLGGTKNEQFF. The complete variable domain, with remaining parts taken from reference TRBV5-1 and TRBJ2-1, reads KAGVTQTPRYLIKTRGQQVTLSCSPISGHRSVSWYQQTPGQGLQFLFEYFSETQRNKGNFPGRFSGRQFSNSRSEMNVSTLELGDSALYLCASSLGGTKNEQFFGPGTRLTVL.

The CDR3 here is CASSLFGQTYEQYF. The DNA of the CDR3 is TGTGCCAGCAGTTTATTTGGACAGACCTACGAGCAGTACTTC. This chain joins TRBV28 and TRBJ2-7; possibly TRBD1 for D (6 bases). The ends were cut back, 1 base at V and 2 bases at J, with 9 bases in the middle. This CDR3 comprises 14 residues. Germline V lookup: CDR1 MDHEN, CDR2 SYDVKM. Full variable domain (outside the CDR3, taken from reference TRBV28 and TRBJ2-7): DVKVTQSSRYLVKRTGEKVFLECVQDMDHENMFWYRQDPGLGLRLIYFSYDVKMKEKGDIPEGYSVSREKKERFSLILESASTNQTSMYLCASSLFGQTYEQYFGPGTRLTVT.

The V gene is TRBV5-8, the J gene TRBJ2-1, with D perhaps TRBD2 (6 bases). Trimming left V 3 bases short and J 7 bases short, with 17 bases between. Germline assignment: CDR1 SGHTS and CDR2 YDEGEE. The CDR3 covers 15 residues. The CDR3 DNA sequence: TGTGCCAGCAGCTGGGAGGTGGCAGGGTCGAATGAGCAGTTCTTC. Translated: CASSWEVAGSNEQFF.

V is TRBV5-6 and J is TRBJ2-6; TRBD1 aligns across 7 bases. Germline V gives CDR1 SGHDT, CDR2 YYEEEE. The CDR3 spans 17 residues. J was trimmed by 0 bases and V by 2 bases; bases with no gene match: 5. The CDR3 nucleotides read TGTGCCAGCAGCTTCCGGGACAGACTCTCTGGGGCCAACGTCCTGACTTTC. As protein: CASSFRDRLSGANVLTF.

The rearrangement uses TRBV25-1 and TRBJ1-2; D call uncertain. CDR1 is MGHDK, CDR2 SYGVNS, per germline. This CDR3 comprises 13 residues. The V gene lost 3 bases and the J gene lost 2 bases, with 7 bases spanning the gap. The CDR3 region is CASSDHGNYGYTF. CDR3 bases: TGTGCCAGCAGTGATCACGGGAACTATGGCTACACCTTC.

The chain is built from TRBV6-5 and TRBJ1-2; D might be TRBD1 (6 bases). Looked up from germline, CDR1 is MNHEY and CDR2 is SVGAGI. The CDR3 has 16 amino acids. Trimming took 2 bases from V and 1 from J, leaving 14 bases between them. The CDR3 DNA is TGTGCCAGCAGTTACCGGCGTACAGGGATTAACTATGGCTACACCTTC. Translated: CASSYRRTGINYGYTF.

This clone was observed a single time. The V call is TRBV6-5, the J call TRBJ2-7; maybe TRBD1 (6 bases). This CDR3 comprises 13 residues. Per the germline V gene, CDR1 is MNHEY and CDR2 is SVGAGI. V lost 4 bases and J lost 6, with 13 bases in between. Here the CDR3 reads CASSSITGSEQYF. DNA for the CDR3: TGTGCCAGCAGTTCCATAACAGGGTCCGAGCAGTACTTC.